This TCR beta chain was captured in a study of sequential checkpoint blockade in melanoma. Study as a whole: Both treatment sequences were followed by maintenance nivolumab. Study-wide findings and caveats: Mutational load did not correlate with tumor T-cell fraction or clonality. For nivolumab-first patients, baseline tumor clonality was associated with response.

Treatment in this sample: randomized to nivolumab then ipilimumab (arm A) or the reverse (arm B). None of the patients previously received DNA-damaging chemotherapy. Some clones are missing from TCRdb's copy, which holds only in-frame ones; the method was immunoSEQ multiplex PCR. The repertoire holds about 690 clones, with about a fifth as singletons. In regard to this clone: No antigen is known for it.

CDR1 and CDR2 (germline): MDHEN, SYDVKM. V gave up 10 bases and J gave up 4 bases; unmatched junction bases: 6. The CDR3 length is 14 residues. The V and J genes are TRBV28 and TRBJ1-6, with 8 bases that match TRBD1. The material sequenced was tumor tissue (inferred from file names), taken from a patient given nivolumab and ipilimumab in sequence. This TCR came from a human donor with melanoma. The CDR3 nucleotides read TGTGCCACCGAACGGACAGGGTATAATTCACCCCTCCACTTT. It specifies CATERTGYNSPLHF. The complete variable domain, with remaining parts taken from reference TRBV28 and TRBJ1-6, reads DVKVTQSSRYLVKRTGEKVFLECVQDMDHENMFWYRQDPGLGLRLIYFSYDVKMKEKGDIPEGYSVSREKKERFSLILESASTNQTSMYLCATERTGYNSPLHFGNGTRLTVT.